Listed below are T cell receptor beta chains from one sample, sequenced in a study of shared clonotypes between healthy human individuals. Assay used: immunoSEQ multiplex PCR; TCRdb lists only in-frame clones, some missing. The sample gives some 2,000,000 clones, roughly 95% of which show up once; more than 0.95% is in the top ten. Sequences were obtained from naive CD8+ T cells sorted from blood. The source is a man younger than 35 in good health. Both conserved end residues are part of each CDR3. The order of the fields is clone size, J gene, V gene, D gene, CDR3 DNA, CDR3 protein. A D gene is named only where the DNA matches it firmly. Only part of the rows carry a size: once, few, many, or a class if the clone is expanded.

.,TRBJ2-5,TRBV13,TRBD2,TGTGCCAGCAGCTTAAGGTCTAGCGGGAATTCGGAGACCCAGTACTTC,CASSLRSSGNSETQYF
.,TRBJ2-1,TRBV6-1,.,TGTGCCAGCAGTGACGGGACAACTTTCTCCTACAATGAGCAGTTCTTC,CASSDGTTFSYNEQFF
.,TRBJ2-7,TRBV6-5,TRBD1,TGTGCCAGCAGAGCAGGGGGAAGCTCCTACGAGCAGTACTTC,CASRAGGSSYEQYF
.,TRBJ2-5,TRBV5-1,.,TGCGCCAGCAGCCTGGAGGGGGGCCAAGAGACCCAGTACTTC,CASSLEGGQETQYF
.,TRBJ1-1,TRBV6-1,.,TGTGCCAGCACCTTACTGACAGGGAACACTGAAGCTTTCTTT,CASTLLTGNTEAFF
.,TRBJ2-5,TRBV15,TRBD2,TGTGCCACCGGGACTAGACCAGAGACCCAGTACTTC,CATGTRPETQYF
.,TRBJ2-7,TRBV11-2,TRBD2,TGTGCCAGCAGCTTAGTGGTCGGCGGGGGGGGCGAGCAGTACTTC,CASSLVVGGGGEQYF
.,TRBJ2-1,TRBV7-9,TRBD2,TGTGCCAGCAGCTTAGGGCTAGCGGGAGGGCTCGGGGATGAGCAGTTCTTC,CASSLGLAGGLGDEQFF
.,TRBJ2-7,TRBV18,.,TGTGCCAGCTCACTCTACTACTCCTACGAGCAGTACTTC,CASSLYYSYEQYF
.,TRBJ2-1,TRBV6-5,TRBD2,TGTGCCAGCGGGTGGCGGGGGGCCGATGAGCAGTTCTTC,CASGWRGADEQFF
.,TRBJ2-7,TRBV4-3,TRBD2,TGCGCCAGCAGCCAAGGACTAGCGGGATACGAGCAGTACTTC,CASSQGLAGYEQYF
once,TRBJ2-5,TRBV5-4,.,TGTGCCAGCAGCTTGAGTTGGAGGGAGAGGGTCGAGACCCAGTACTTC,CASSLSWRERVETQYF
.,TRBJ2-7,TRBV5-6,.,TGTGCCAGCAGTCATGCGTGGAGCTCCTACGAGCAGTACTTC,CASSHAWSSYEQYF
.,TRBJ1-1,TRBV5-1,.,TGCGCCAGCAGCCAGGGGTCTAACACTGAAGCTTTCTTT,CASSQGSNTEAFF
.,TRBJ1-2,TRBV4-1,.,TGCGCCAGCAGCCAAGGACTGTATGGCTACACCTTC,CASSQGLYGYTF
.,TRBJ1-6,TRBV5-6,TRBD1,TGTGCCAGCAGCACACAGGGGTATAATTCACCCCTCCACTTT,CASSTQGYNSPLHF
.,TRBJ2-7,TRBV4-3,TRBD2,TGCGCCAGCAGCCAAGACACTAGCGGGTGGTACGAGCAGTACTTC,CASSQDTSGWYEQYF
.,TRBJ2-7,TRBV7-9,TRBD1,TGTGCCAGCAGCTTAGGACAGGGTCAGACCTACGAGCAGTACTTC,CASSLGQGQTYEQYF
.,TRBJ1-4,TRBV5-4,.,TGTGCCAGCAGCTTGTGGGGGGGTAATGAAAAACTGTTTTTT,CASSLWGGNEKLFF
.,TRBJ2-2,TRBV2,.,TGTGCCAGCAGTCCGGGGTCCACCGGGGAGCTGTTTTTT,CASSPGSTGELFF
once,TRBJ2-2,TRBV5-1,.,TGCGCCAGCAGCGTTGGGGGCAGGGACATCGGGGAGCTGTTTTTT,CASSVGGRDIGELFF
.,TRBJ1-3,TRBV7-6,TRBD1,TGTGCCAGCAGCAAAGACAGGGCGGCTGGAAACACCATATATTTT,CASSKDRAAGNTIYF
.,TRBJ2-5,TRBV27,.,TGTGCCAGCAGTTTATTAGGAACCGAGACCCAGTACTTC,CASSLLGTETQYF
.,TRBJ1-2,TRBV28,TRBD1,TGTGCCAGCAGCCACCCGGGACAGGTACATGGCTACACCTTC,CASSHPGQVHGYTF
.,TRBJ2-5,TRBV7-6,.,TGTGCCAGCAGCTTAGCGGGGGAACAAGAGACCCAGTACTTC,CASSLAGEQETQYF
.,TRBJ2-5,TRBV11-2,.,TGTGCCAGCAGCTTACCCCAAGAGACCCAGTACTTC,CASSLPQETQYF
.,TRBJ1-2,TRBV29-1,TRBD1,TGCAGCGTTGAAATTTGGGGACAGGTCTATGGCTACACCTTC,CSVEIWGQVYGYTF
.,TRBJ2-3,TRBV6-6,.,TGTGCCAGCAGTTACGGGATTGACCCAAGCAGGGATACGCAGTATTTT,CASSYGIDPSRDTQYF
.,TRBJ2-7,TRBV6-1,.,TGTGCCAGCAGTGAGAACGGCCGGGAGTACTTC,CASSENGREYF
.,TRBJ2-7,TRBV6-5,.,TGTGCCAGCAGTTCACTAGCCGCATCCTACGAGCAGTACTTC,CASSSLAASYEQYF
.,TRBJ2-7,TRBV7-2,TRBD2,TGTGCCAGCAGCATTAGCGGGAGGGTCGGCGAGCAGTACTTC,CASSISGRVGEQYF
.,TRBJ1-2,TRBV11-2,.,TGTGCCAGCAGCTTAGGACAGATTGGCTACACCTTC,CASSLGQIGYTF
.,TRBJ1-3,TRBV12-5,.,TGTGCTAGGTACTCTGGAAACACCATATATTTT,CARYSGNTIYF
.,TRBJ2-7,TRBV6-1,.,TGTGCCAGCAGTGAAGGACTAAACTCCTACGAGCAGTACTTC,CASSEGLNSYEQYF
.,TRBJ2-2,TRBV5-1,TRBD2,TGCGCCAGCCCGGGGGGCACCGGGGAGCTGTTTTTT,CASPGGTGELFF
.,TRBJ2-7,TRBV5-6,TRBD2,TGTGCCAGCAGCATCCTAAGCGGGAACGGCTACGAGCAGTACTTC,CASSILSGNGYEQYF
.,TRBJ1-6,TRBV12-5,.,TGTGCTAGTGGGGATTACTCGAATTCACCCCTCCACTTT,CASGDYSNSPLHF
.,TRBJ1-1,TRBV18,.,TGTGCCAGCTCACCACCGAGGACGGAAAACACTGAAGCTTTCTTT,CASSPPRTENTEAFF
.,TRBJ1-5,TRBV29-1,.,TGCAGCGTTCTGCAGGGAGATCAGCCCCAGCATTTT,CSVLQGDQPQHF
.,TRBJ2-7,TRBV14,.,TGTGCCAGCAGCCTTGGAGGGGAGCAGTACTTC,CASSLGGEQYF
few,TRBJ2-2,TRBV9,.,TGTGCCAGCAGCGTAGTTCCCTACGGGGACACCGGGGAGCTGTTTTTT,CASSVVPYGDTGELFF
.,TRBJ2-7,TRBV5-6,.,TGTGCCAGCAGCTTGACCAGGGAAATGCACTACGAGCAGTACTTC,CASSLTREMHYEQYF
.,TRBJ2-3,TRBV30,.,TGTGCCTGGGGAGGGCCCCCCGATCCGCAGTATTTT,CAWGGPPDPQYF
.,TRBJ1-3,TRBV2,.,TGTGCCAGTGGGCCTGGAAACACCATATATTTT,CASGPGNTIYF
.,TRBJ2-1,TRBV27,.,TGTGCCAGCAGTTTATCGTGGGGGGAGGCCCACAATGAGCAGTTCTTC,CASSLSWGEAHNEQFF